This T cell receptor beta chain was found in a study of a mutant IDH1 vaccine in newly diagnosed glioma. Study-level background: In some groups vaccination began 4-6 weeks post-radiotherapy; others received it with temozolomide. Previous care, which was radiotherapy, temozolomide, or both, most often involved both.

With respect to this clone: Antigen specificity is unknown.

Trimming took off 0 bases at V and 10 bases at J, with 16 bases between the two ends. Per the germline V gene, CDR1 is GTSNPN and CDR2 is SVGIG (reference sequence). The length of the CDR3 is 15 residues. Time point indicated: week 5, during vaccination. Vaccination comprised doses that each held 300 ug of mutant IDH1 20-mer peptide, plus topical imiquimod. Profiled with immunoSEQ multiplex PCR; TCRdb holds only in-frame clones, not every one. The data hold 40,000 to 65,000 clones, with 78% observed a single time. The source was PBMCs, collected from a glioma patient whose treatment included an IDH1 peptide vaccine. The TCR originated in a woman between 40 and 55 years old with glioma. The genes are TRBV30 and TRBJ1-6, with unresolved D. CDR3 amino acids: CAWSVRAAGESPLHF. As DNA, the CDR3 is TGTGCCTGGAGTGTAAGAGCGGCAGGAGAATCACCCCTCCACTTT.